This T cell receptor beta chain is drawn from a study of blood T cell repertoires in COVID-19. This CDR3 has 14 amino acids. Germline-derived CDR1 and CDR2 are SGHDT and YYEEEE. The ends were cut back, 0 bases at V and 4 bases at J, with 7 bases in the middle. Sequenced by immunoSEQ multiplex PCR; TCRdb stores in-frame clones only, minus some. The table has about 160,000 clones, 80% to 95% seen once; the top ten hold over 3.5%. The source of this sequence is a woman aged 50 to 60 with acute or convalescent COVID-19. V and J are TRBV5-6 and TRBJ1-4; D is unclear. Sequencing was done on a sample of peripheral blood. CDR3 amino acids: CASSLGGSNEKLFF. In nucleotides, the CDR3 is TGTGCCAGCAGCTTGGGTGGTAGTAATGAAAAACTGTTTTTT.